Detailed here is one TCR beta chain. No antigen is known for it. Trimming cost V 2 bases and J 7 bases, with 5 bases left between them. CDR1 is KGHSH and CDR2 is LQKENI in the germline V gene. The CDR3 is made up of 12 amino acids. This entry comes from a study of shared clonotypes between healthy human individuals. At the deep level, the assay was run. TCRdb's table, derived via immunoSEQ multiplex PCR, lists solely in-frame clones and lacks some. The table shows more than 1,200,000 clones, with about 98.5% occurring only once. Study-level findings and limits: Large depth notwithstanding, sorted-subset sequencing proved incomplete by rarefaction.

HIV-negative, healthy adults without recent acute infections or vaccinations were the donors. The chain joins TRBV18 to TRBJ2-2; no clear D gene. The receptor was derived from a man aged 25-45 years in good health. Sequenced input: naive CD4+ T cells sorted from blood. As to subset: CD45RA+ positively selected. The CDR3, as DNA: TGTGCCAGCTCACCAGTCGACGGGGAGCTGTTTTTT. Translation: CASSPVDGELFF.